This TCR beta chain was sequenced for a study of PD-1 blockade in mismatch repair-deficient tumors. Whole-study results and caveats: Tumor-resident clones, often undetectable pretreatment in blood, expanded then contracted after pembrolizumab.

Points on this clone: Its matching antigen is unknown.

This table comes from immunoSEQ multiplex PCR, and its TCRdb copy is limited to in-frame clones, with some not included. The sample lists 75,000 to 85,000 clones; roughly 80% were seen once. The CDR3 extends over 15 amino acids. With 2 bases clipped from V and 3 bases from J, the junction kept 5 bases outside the gene matches. CDR1 and CDR2 from the germline V gene are SGHRS and YFSETQ. The chain uses TRBV5-1 and TRBJ2-3, with 8 bases that match TRBD2. The clonotype was recovered from an adult with mismatch repair-deficient cancer. Sequences were derived from peripheral blood, sampled 12 weeks after starting pembrolizumab. As DNA, the CDR3 is TGCGCCAGCAGCTTCGGGGGGGCGCGGACAGATACGCAGTATTTT. Amino acid sequence: CASSFGGARTDTQYF.